These T cell receptor beta chains were read from a single sample in a study of blood T cells in healthy people across ages. TCRdb re-derived calls from the 5' RACE reads in MiXCR, one entry per CDR3 protein. The sample consists of about 1.7 million distinct CDR3 sequences, roughly 30% of them appearing once. Input material: blood. Receptors originate from a woman aged 30 to 39 in good health. CDR3s include the opening cysteine and the closing phenylalanine or tryptophan.

TRBJ2-3 TRBV7-2 CASSLEGAIRADTQYF
TRBJ2-7 TRBV5-1 CASTPGQGAIDEQYF
TRBJ2-3 TRBV5-5 CASSLRAGGQADTQYF
TRBJ2-7 TRBV27 CASIPRLDEQYF
TRBJ2-5 TRBV7-9 CASSLGREGHQETQYF
TRBJ2-5 TRBV25-1 CASSEGSGSLQETQYF
TRBJ2-1 TRBV28 CASTRAGGSSYNEQFF
TRBJ1-1 TRBV14 CASSRNSWGKNTEAFF
TRBJ2-5 TRBV6-1 CASSGRSGGLQETQYF
TRBJ2-3 TRBV5-1 CASSWGLADSTDTQYF
TRBJ1-1 TRBV7-2 CASGLAVGMNTEAFF
TRBJ1-2 TRBV6-5 CASTKTANYGYTF
TRBJ2-1 TRBV19 CASSDNGGLSYNEQFF
TRBJ1-2 TRBV6-1 CVSSGMTGGEGANYGYTF
TRBJ1-6 TRBV5-1 CASSPYGSSYNSPLHF
TRBJ2-3 TRBV3-1 CASRSDTVPGNTQYF
TRBJ1-3 TRBV30 CAWIAGAEGNTIYF
TRBJ2-7 TRBV29-1 CSVDSGQGVREQYF
- TRBV5-1 CASRGYNEQYF
TRBJ2-3 TRBV6-5 CASSMQGEDVYTQYF
TRBJ2-4 TRBV19 CASSTRWSGDSGGIQYF
TRBJ2-7 TRBV7-9 CASSLQTGIYEQYF
TRBJ2-7 TRBV29-1 CSVVESRSSYEQYF
TRBJ2-1 TRBV5-1 CASSLTFGGGFYNEQFF
TRBJ2-5 TRBV6-7 CASSPRATSGCNEQYF
TRBJ1-3 TRBV10-3 CAISDSGSSGNTIYF
TRBJ2-7 TRBV28 CASSSSGTSIYEQYF
TRBJ1-1 TRBV7-2 CASQVLEGYGTEAFF
TRBJ2-7 TRBV2 CASAQGLNYEQYF